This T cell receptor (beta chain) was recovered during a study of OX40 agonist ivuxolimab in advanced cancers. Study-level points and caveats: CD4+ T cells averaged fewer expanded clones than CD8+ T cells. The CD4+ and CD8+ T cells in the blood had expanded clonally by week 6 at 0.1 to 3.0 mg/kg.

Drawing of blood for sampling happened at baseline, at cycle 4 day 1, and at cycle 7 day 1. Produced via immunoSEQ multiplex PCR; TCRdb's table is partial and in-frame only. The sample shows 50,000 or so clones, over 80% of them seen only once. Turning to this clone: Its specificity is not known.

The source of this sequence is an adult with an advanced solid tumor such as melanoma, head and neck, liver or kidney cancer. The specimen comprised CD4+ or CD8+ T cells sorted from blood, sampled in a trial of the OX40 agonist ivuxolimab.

The CDR3 bases are TGTGCCAGCAGTGTCCGATCCGGGACAGGGACCAGTGGCTACACCTTC. Translated: CASSVRSGTGTSGYTF. The chain carries TRBV2 and TRBJ1-2; 9 nucleotides match TRBD1. In germline, CDR1 is SNHLY, CDR2 FYNNEI. Trimming took 4 bases from V and 7 from J; bases not matched to a gene: 13. The CDR3 covers 16 residues.